This TCR beta chain emerged from a study of blood T cell repertoires in COVID-19. Study background: COVID-19 samples, acute and convalescent, were from the United States, Italy and Spain.

Original analysis: Counts of nucleated cells, estimated from reference gene primer amplification, were obtained. Generated by immunoSEQ multiplex PCR, the TCRdb table keeps only in-frame clones and is missing some. The D gene and trimming were derived from the DNA, and the V and J assignments and clone size from that table. The sample yields 70,000 or so clones, about 89% seen once. This TCR came from a man aged 55-75 years with acute or convalescent COVID-19. The sample comprised peripheral blood.

CDR3 coding DNA: TGTGCCAGTAGTACCTCCTATCTCTATGGCTACACCTTC. Its protein product is CASSTSYLYGYTF. The J gene is TRBJ1-2, the V gene TRBV19; D gene unclear. The ends were cut back, 4 bases at V and 4 bases at J, with 10 bases in the middle. The CDR3 has 13 residues. The germline V gene encodes CDR1 LNHDA and CDR2 SQIVND (reference sequence).